This is a list of T cell receptor beta chains from one sample in a study of blood T cell repertoires in COVID-19. Generated by immunoSEQ multiplex PCR, the TCRdb table keeps only in-frame clones and is missing some. The sample shows 200,000 to 250,000 clones, roughly 85% of them seen only once. Sequenced input: peripheral blood. These receptors all come from a woman aged 18-30 years with acute or convalescent COVID-19. CDR3s include the opening cysteine and the closing phenylalanine or tryptophan. Fields, in order: J gene, D gene, V gene, CDR3 protein, CDR3 DNA. The D gene is left open where the match is weak.

J gene: TRBJ2-5
D gene: TRBD2
V gene: TRBV30
CDR3 protein: CAWSMASGQETQYF
CDR3 DNA: TGTGCCTGGAGTATGGCTAGCGGACAAGAGACCCAGTACTTC

J gene: TRBJ1-5
D gene: TRBD1
V gene: TRBV19
CDR3 protein: CASSGTGGPYSNQPQHF
CDR3 DNA: TGTGCCAGTAGCGGGACAGGAGGCCCCTATAGCAATCAGCCCCAGCATTTT

J gene: TRBJ1-1
D gene: NA
V gene: TRBV5-4
CDR3 protein: CASSLGHPNTEAFF
CDR3 DNA: TGTGCCAGCAGCTTGGGACACCCCAACACTGAAGCTTTCTTT

J gene: TRBJ2-3
D gene: NA
V gene: TRBV7-9
CDR3 protein: CASTGGVSSTDTQYF
CDR3 DNA: TGTGCCAGCACCGGAGGGGTCTCAAGCACAGATACGCAGTATTTT

J gene: TRBJ2-7
D gene: NA
V gene: TRBV10-3
CDR3 protein: CAISESRVFNSYEQYF
CDR3 DNA: TGTGCCATCAGTGAGTCGCGGGTGTTTAACTCCTACGAGCAGTACTTC

J gene: TRBJ2-7
D gene: TRBD2
V gene: TRBV4-3
CDR3 protein: CASSQDWTSGSSKQYF
CDR3 DNA: TGCGCCAGCAGCCAAGACTGGACTAGCGGGAGTAGTAAGCAGTACTTC

J gene: TRBJ2-1
D gene: NA
V gene: TRBV9
CDR3 protein: CASSPDSGGTYNEQFF
CDR3 DNA: TGTGCCAGCAGCCCAGACTCTGGCGGGACTTACAATGAGCAGTTCTTC

J gene: TRBJ2-7
D gene: TRBD1
V gene: TRBV30
CDR3 protein: CAWSVPGTGTYEQYF
CDR3 DNA: TGTGCCTGGAGTGTACCCGGGACAGGAACCTACGAGCAGTACTTC

J gene: TRBJ1-5
D gene: TRBD1
V gene: TRBV6-2/TRBV6-3
CDR3 protein: CASSSQQGVMTQPQHF
CDR3 DNA: TGTGCCAGCAGTTCCCAACAGGGGGTCATGACTCAGCCCCAGCATTTT

J gene: TRBJ2-2
D gene: NA
V gene: TRBV7-9
CDR3 protein: CASSLGLLTGELFF
CDR3 DNA: TGTGCCAGCAGCTTGGGACTTCTCACCGGGGAGCTGTTTTTT

J gene: TRBJ2-3
D gene: NA
V gene: TRBV18
CDR3 protein: CASSPLNEVSVWSTDTQYF
CDR3 DNA: TGTGCCAGCTCACCACTGAACGAAGTGAGCGTTTGGAGCACAGATACGCAGTATTTT

J gene: TRBJ2-7
D gene: NA
V gene: TRBV7-8
CDR3 protein: CASSRSPSSSAITYEQHF
CDR3 DNA: TGTGCCAGCAGCCGCAGCCCGTCCTCTAGCGCCATCACCTACGAGCAGCACTTC

J gene: TRBJ2-3
D gene: TRBD1
V gene: TRBV4-3
CDR3 protein: CASSQDPDRGLLTDTQYF
CDR3 DNA: TGCGCCAGCAGCCAAGATCCTGACAGGGGCCTCCTCACAGATACGCAGTATTTT